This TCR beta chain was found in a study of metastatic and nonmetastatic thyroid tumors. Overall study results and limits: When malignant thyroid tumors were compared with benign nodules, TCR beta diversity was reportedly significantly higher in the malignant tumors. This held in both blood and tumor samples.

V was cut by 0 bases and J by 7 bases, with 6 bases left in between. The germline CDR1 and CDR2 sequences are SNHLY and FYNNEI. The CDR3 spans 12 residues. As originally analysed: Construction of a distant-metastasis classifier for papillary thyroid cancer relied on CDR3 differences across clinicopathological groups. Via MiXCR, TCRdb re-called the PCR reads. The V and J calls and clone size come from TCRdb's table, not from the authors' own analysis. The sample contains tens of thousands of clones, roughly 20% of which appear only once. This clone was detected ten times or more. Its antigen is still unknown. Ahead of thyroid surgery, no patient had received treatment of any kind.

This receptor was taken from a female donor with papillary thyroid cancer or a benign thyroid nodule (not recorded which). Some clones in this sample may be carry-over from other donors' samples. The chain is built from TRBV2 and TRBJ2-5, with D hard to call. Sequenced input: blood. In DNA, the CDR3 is TGTGCCAGCAGTGAAGCTGGCGGGACCCAGTACTTC. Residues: CASSEAGGTQYF. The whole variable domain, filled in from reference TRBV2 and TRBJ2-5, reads EPEVTQTPSHQVTQMGQEVILRCVPISNHLYFYWYRQILGQKVEFLVSFYNNEISEKSEIFDDQFSVERPDGSNFTLKIRSTKLEDSAMYFCASSEAGGTQYFGPGTRLLVL.